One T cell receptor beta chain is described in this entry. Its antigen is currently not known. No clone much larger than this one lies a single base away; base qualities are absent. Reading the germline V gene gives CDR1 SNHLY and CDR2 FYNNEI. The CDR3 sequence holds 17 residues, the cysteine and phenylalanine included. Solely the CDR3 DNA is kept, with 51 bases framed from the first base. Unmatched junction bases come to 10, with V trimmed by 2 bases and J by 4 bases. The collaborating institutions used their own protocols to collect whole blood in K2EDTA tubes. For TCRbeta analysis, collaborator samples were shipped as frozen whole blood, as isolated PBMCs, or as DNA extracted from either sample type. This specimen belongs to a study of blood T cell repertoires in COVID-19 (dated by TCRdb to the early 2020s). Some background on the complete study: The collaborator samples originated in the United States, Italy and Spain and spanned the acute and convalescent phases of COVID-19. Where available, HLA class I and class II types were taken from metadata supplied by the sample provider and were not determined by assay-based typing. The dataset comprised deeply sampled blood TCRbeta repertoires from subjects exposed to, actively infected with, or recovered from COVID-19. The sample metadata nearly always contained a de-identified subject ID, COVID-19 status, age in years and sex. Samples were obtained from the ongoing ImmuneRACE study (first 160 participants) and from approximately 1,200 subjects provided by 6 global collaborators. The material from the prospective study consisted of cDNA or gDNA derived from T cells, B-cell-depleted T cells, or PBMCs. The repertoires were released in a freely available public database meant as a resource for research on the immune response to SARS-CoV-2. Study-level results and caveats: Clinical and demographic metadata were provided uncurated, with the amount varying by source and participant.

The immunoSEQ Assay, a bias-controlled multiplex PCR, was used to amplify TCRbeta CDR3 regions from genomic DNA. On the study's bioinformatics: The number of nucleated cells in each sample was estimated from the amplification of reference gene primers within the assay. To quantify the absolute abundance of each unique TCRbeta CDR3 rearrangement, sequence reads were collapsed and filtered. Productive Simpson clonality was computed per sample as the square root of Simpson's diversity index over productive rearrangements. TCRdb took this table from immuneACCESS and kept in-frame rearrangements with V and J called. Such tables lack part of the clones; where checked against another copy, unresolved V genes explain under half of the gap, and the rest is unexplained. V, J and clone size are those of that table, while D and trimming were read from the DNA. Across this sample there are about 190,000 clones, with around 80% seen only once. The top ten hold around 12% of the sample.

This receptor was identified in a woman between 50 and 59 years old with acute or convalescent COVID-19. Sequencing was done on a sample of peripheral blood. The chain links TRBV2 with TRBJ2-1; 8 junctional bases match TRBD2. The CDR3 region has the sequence CASSETLAGQLYNEQFF. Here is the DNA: TGTGCCAGCAGTGAAACCTTAGCGGGACAACTTTACAATGAGCAGTTCTTC.